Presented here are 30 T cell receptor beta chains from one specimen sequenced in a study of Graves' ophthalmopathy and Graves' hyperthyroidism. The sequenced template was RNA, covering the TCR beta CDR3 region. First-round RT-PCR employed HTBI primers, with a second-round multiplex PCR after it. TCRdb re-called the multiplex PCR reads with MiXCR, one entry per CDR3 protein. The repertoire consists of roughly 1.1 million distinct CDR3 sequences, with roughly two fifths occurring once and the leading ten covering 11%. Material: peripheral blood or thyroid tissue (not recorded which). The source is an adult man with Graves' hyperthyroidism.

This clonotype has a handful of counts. Here the CDR3 reads CASSAGRDRGNTEAFF. CDR3 nucleotide sequence: TGTGCCAGCAGCGCAGGCCGGGACAGGGGGAACACTGAAGCTTTCTTT. This rearrangement joins TRBV9 to TRBJ1-1; 10 bases map to TRBD1. J lost 1 base, V lost 3 bases, and 6 bases had no gene match. CDR1 is SGDLS, CDR2 YYNGEE, per germline. This CDR3 is built from 16 residues.

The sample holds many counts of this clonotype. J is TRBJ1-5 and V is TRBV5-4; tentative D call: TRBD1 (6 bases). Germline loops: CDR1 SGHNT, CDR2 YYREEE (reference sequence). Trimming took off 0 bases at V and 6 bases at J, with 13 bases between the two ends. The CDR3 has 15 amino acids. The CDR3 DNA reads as TGTGCCAGCAGCTTGGATGGGGCAGGGGCTCAGCCCCAGCATTTT. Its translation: CASSLDGAGAQPQHF.

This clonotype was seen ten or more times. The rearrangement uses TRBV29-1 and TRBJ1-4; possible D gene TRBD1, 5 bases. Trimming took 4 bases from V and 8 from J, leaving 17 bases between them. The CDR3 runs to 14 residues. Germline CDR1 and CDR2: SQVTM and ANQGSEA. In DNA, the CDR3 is TGCAGCGTTGGAGACCGGGGCGGGGGAGAAAAACTGTTTTTT. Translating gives CSVGDRGGGEKLFF. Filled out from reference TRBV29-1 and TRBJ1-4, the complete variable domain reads SAVISQKPSRDICQRGTSLTIQCQVDSQVTMMFWYRQQPGQSLTLIATANQGSEATYESGFVIDKFPISRPNLTFSTLTVSNMSPEDSSIYLCSVGDRGGGEKLFFGSGTQLSVL.

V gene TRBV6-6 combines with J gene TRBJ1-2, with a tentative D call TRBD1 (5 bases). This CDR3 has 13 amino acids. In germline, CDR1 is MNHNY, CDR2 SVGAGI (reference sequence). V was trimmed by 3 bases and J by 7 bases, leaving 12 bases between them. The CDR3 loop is CASSYSGAGGYTF. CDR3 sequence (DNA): TGTGCCAGCAGTTATTCTGGGGCTGGTGGCTACACCTTC.

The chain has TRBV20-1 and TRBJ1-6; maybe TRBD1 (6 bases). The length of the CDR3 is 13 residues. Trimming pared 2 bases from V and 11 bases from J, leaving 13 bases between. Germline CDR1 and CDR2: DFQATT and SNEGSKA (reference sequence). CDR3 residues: CSARRAGDTPLHF. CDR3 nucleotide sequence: TGCAGTGCTAGACGGGCAGGGGATACACCCCTCCACTTT.

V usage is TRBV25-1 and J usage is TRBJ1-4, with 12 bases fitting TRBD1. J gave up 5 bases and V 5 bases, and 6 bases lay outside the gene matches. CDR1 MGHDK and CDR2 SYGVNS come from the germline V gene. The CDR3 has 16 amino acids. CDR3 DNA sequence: TGTGCCAGCAGTCCGGGACAGGGGGCTATCAATGAAAAACTGTTTTTT. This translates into CASSPGQGAINEKLFF.

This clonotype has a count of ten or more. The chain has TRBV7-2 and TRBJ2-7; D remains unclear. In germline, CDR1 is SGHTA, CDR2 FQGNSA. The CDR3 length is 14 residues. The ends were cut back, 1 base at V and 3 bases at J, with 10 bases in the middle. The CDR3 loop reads CASSLEVGHYEQYF. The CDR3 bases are TGTGCCAGCAGCTTAGAAGTTGGGCACTACGAGCAGTACTTC.

CDR3 protein: CARGPNTGELFF. The CDR3, as DNA: TGTGCCAGGGGGCCGAACACCGGGGAGCTGTTTTTT. V usage is TRBV7-8 and J usage is TRBJ2-2, with a possible D match to TRBD1 (5 bases). The CDR3 loop spans 12 amino acids. CDR1 is SGHVS and CDR2 is FQNEAQ in the germline V gene. The V and J ends lost 9 bases and 0 bases respectively, with 5 bases between them.

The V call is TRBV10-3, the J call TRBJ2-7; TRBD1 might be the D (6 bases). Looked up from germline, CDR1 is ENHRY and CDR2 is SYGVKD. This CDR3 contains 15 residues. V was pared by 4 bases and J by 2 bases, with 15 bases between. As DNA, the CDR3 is TGTGCCATCAGTGGGCCGGTTGGGGGCACCTACGAGCAGTACTTC. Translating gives CAISGPVGGTYEQYF.

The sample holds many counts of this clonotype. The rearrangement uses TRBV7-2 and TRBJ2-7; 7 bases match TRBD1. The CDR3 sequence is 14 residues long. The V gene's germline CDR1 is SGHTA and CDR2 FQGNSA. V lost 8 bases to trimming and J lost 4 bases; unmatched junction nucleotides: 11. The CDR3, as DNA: TGTGCCAGCGAGCCAGACAGGGTGGTTTACGAGCAGTACTTC. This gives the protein CASEPDRVVYEQYF.

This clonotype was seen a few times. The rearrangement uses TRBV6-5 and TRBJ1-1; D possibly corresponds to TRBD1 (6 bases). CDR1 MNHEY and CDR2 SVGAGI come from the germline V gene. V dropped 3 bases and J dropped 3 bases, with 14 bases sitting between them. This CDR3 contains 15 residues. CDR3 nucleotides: TGTGCCAGCAGTTATACTCAGGGGAGGTACACTGAAGCTTTCTTT. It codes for CASSYTQGRYTEAFF.

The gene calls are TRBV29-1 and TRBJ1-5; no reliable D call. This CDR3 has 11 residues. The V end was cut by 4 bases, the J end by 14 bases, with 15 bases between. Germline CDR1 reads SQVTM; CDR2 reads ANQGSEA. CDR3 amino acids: CSVVAGREEHF. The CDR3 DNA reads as TGCAGCGTTGTCGCCGGCCGAGAGGAGCATTTT. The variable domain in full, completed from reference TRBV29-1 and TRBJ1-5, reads SAVISQKPSRDICQRGTSLTIQCQVDSQVTMMFWYRQQPGQSLTLIATANQGSEATYESGFVIDKFPISRPNLTFSTLTVSNMSPEDSSIYLCSVVAGREEHFGDGTRLSIL.

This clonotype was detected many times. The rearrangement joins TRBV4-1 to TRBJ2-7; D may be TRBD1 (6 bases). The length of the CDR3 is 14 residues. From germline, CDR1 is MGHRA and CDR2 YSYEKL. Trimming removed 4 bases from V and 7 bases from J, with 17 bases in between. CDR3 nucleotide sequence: TGCGCCAGCAGCCGTCCAACAGGGAACGGGGAGCAGTACTTC. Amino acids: CASSRPTGNGEQYF.

CDR3 amino acids: CASSYSGDRTSPLHF. CDR3 sequence (DNA): TGTGCCAGCAGTTACTCAGGGGATCGTACTTCACCCCTCCACTTT. The V call is TRBV6-5, the J call TRBJ1-6, with D possibly TRBD1 on 5 matching bases. Trimming pared 0 bases from V and 9 bases from J, leaving 12 bases between. This CDR3 is 15 amino acids long. Germline V gene data show CDR1 as MNHEY and CDR2 as SVGAGI.

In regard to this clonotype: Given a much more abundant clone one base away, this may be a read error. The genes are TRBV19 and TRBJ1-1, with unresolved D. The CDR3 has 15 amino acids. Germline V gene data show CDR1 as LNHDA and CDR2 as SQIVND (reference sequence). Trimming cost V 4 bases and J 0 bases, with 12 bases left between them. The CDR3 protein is CASSTARGMNTEAFF. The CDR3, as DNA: TGTGCCAGTAGTACAGCACGGGGAATGAACACTGAAGCTTTCTTT.

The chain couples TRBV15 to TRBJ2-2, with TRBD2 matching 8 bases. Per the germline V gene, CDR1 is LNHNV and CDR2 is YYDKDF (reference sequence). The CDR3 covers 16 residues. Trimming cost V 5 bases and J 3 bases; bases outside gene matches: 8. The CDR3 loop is CATSRAGAGYTGELFF. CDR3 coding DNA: TGTGCCACCAGCCGAGCGGGAGCGGGGTACACCGGGGAGCTGTTTTTT. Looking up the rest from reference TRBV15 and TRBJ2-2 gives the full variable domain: DAMVIQNPRYQVTQFGKPVTLSCSQTLNHNVMYWYQQKSSQAPKLLFHYYDKDFNNEADTPDNFQSRRPNTSFCFLDIRSPGLGDTAMYLCATSRAGAGYTGELFFGEGSRLTVL.

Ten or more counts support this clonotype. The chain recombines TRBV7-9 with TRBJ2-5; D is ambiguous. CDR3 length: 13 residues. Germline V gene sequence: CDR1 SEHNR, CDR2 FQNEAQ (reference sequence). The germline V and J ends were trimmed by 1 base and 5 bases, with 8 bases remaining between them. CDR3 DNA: TGTGCCAGCAGCTTAGAGAGTTTGGAGACCCAGTACTTC. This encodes CASSLESLETQYF.

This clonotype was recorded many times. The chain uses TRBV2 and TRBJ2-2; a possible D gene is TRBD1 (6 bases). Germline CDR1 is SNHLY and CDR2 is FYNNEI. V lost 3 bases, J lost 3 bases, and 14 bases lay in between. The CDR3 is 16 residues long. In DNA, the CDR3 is TGTGCCAGCAGTGAGACTCGGGACACACACACCGGGGAGCTGTTTTTT. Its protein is CASSETRDTHTGELFF.

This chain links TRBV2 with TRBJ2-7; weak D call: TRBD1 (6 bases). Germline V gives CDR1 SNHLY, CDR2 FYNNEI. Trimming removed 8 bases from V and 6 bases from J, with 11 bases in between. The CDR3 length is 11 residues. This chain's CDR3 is CASLQGREQYF. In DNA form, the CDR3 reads TGTGCCAGCCTACAGGGTCGCGAGCAGTACTTC.

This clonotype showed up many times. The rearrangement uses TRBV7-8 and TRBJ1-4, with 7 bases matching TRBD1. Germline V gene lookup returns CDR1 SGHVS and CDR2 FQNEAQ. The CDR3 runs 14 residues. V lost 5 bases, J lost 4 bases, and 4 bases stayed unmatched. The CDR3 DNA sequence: TGTGCCAGCAGCGTAAACAGGGGTAATGAAAAACTGTTTTTT. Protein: CASSVNRGNEKLFF. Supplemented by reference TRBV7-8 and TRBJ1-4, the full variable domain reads GAGVSQSPRYKVAKRGQDVALRCDPISGHVSLFWYQQALGQGPEFLTYFQNEAQLDKSGLPSDRFFAERPEGSVSTLKIQRTQQEDSAVYLCASSVNRGNEKLFFGSGTQLSVL.

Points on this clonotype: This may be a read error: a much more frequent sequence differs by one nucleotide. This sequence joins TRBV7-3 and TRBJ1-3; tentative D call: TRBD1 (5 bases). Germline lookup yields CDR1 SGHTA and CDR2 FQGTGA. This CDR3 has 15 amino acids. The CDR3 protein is CVSSLDREPGVTIYF. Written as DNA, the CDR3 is TGTGTCAGCAGCTTAGACAGAGAACCTGGGGTGACCATATATTTT. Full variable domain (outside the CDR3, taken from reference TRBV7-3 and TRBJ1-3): GAGVSQTPSNKVTEKGKYVELRCDPISGHTALYWYRQSLGQGPEFLIYFQGTGAADDSGLPNDRFFAVRPEGSVSTLKIQRTERGDSAVYLCVSSLDREPGVTIYFGEGSWLTVV.

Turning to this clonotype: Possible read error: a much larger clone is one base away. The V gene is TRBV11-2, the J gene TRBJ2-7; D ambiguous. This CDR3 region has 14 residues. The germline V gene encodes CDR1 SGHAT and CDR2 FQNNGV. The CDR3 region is CASSPLGFAYEKYF. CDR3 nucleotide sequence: TGTGCCAGCAGCCCCCTGGGGTTTGCCTACGAGAAGTACTTC.

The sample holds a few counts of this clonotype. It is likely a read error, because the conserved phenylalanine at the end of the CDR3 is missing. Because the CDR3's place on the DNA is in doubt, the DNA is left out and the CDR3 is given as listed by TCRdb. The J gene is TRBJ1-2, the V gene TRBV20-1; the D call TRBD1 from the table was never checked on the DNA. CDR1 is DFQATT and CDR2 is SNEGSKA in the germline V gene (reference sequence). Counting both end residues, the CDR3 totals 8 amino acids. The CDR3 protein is CSAPDSEQ.

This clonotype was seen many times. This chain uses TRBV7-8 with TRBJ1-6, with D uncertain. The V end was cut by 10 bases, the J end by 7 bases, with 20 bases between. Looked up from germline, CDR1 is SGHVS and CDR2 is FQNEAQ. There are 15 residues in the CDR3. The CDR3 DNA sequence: TGTGCCACGACCTCGGCGAGCCATCAGAATTCACCCCTCCACTTT. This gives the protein CATTSASHQNSPLHF.

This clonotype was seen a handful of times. CDR3 bases: TGCGCCAGCAGCTTGATCGGGCAGATGAACACCGGGGAGCTGTTTTTT. Protein product: CASSLIGQMNTGELFF. The chain couples TRBV5-1 to TRBJ2-2; no firm D call. This CDR3 is built from 16 residues. From germline, CDR1 is SGHRS and CDR2 YFSETQ. The V end lost 1 base, the J end lost 1 base, and 11 bases lay between the germline ends. Looking up the rest from reference TRBV5-1 and TRBJ2-2 gives the full variable domain: KAGVTQTPRYLIKTRGQQVTLSCSPISGHRSVSWYQQTPGQGLQFLFEYFSETQRNKGNFPGRFSGRQFSNSRSEMNVSTLELGDSALYLCASSLIGQMNTGELFFGEGSRLTVL.

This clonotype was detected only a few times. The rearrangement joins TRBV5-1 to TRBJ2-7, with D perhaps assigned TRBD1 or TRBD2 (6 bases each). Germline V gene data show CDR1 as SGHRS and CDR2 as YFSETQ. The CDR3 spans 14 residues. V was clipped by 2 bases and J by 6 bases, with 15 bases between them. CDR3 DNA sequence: TGCGCCAGCAGCTTACAGGGCCCGGGAGCCGAGCAGTACTTC. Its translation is CASSLQGPGAEQYF.

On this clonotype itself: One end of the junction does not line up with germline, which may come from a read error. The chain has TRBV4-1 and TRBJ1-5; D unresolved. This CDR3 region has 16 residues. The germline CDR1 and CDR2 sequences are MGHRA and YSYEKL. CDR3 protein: CTSSPTVTSYNQPQHF. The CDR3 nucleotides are TGCACCAGCAGCCCAACGGTAACGAGCTACAATCAGCCCCAGCATTTT.

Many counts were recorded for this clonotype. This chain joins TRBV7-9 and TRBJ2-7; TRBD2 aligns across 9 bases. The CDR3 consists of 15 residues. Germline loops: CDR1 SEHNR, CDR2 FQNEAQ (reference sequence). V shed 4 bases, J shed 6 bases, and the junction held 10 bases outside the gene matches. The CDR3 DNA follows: TGTGCCAGCAGCTCCATAGCGGGAGATCGAGGCGAGCAGTACTTC. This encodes CASSSIAGDRGEQYF.

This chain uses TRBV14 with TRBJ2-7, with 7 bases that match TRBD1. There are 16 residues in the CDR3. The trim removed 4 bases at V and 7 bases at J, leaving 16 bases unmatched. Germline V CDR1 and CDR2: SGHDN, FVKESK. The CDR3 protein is CASSLEDRSFRGEQYF. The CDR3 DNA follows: TGTGCCAGCAGCCTAGAGGACAGGTCGTTCAGGGGTGAGCAGTACTTC. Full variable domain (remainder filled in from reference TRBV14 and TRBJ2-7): EAGVTQFPSHSVIEKGQTVTLRCDPISGHDNLYWYRRVMGKEIKFLLHFVKESKQDESGMPNNRFLAERTGGTYSTLKVQPAELEDSGVYFCASSLEDRSFRGEQYFGPGTRLTVT.

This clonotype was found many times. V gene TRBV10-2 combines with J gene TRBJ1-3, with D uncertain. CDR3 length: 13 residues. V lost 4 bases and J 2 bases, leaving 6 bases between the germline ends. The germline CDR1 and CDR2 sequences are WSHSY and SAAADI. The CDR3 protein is CASSGATGNTIYF. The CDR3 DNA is TGCGCCAGCAGTGGTGCTACTGGAAACACCATATATTTT.